Presented here are 3 T cell receptor beta chains from one specimen sequenced in a study of control samples from healthy donors and cancer patients. The method was immunoSEQ multiplex PCR; TCRdb's version includes in-frame clones alone and lacks a portion of them. The table has 100,000 to 150,000 clones, about 90% seen once; the top ten hold 6% to 9.5%. The sequenced sample was PBMCs. These receptors all stem from a man in his fifties or sixties with head and neck cancer.

The chain is built from TRBV7-6 and TRBJ2-2; maybe TRBD2 (5 bases). The V gene lost 1 base and the J gene lost 7 bases, with 7 bases spanning the gap. Per the germline V gene, CDR1 is SGHVS and CDR2 is FNYEAQ. There are 13 residues in the CDR3. The DNA of the CDR3 is TGTGCCAGCAGCTTAGTTGCGGGCGGGGAGCTGTTTTTT. It yields the protein CASSLVAGGELFF. Using reference TRBV7-6 and TRBJ2-2 for the parts outside the CDR3, the full variable domain is GAGVSQSPRYKVTKRGQDVALRCDPISGHVSLYWYRQALGQGPEFLTYFNYEAQQDKSGLPNDRFSAERPEGSISTLTIQRTEQRDSAMYRCASSLVAGGELFFGEGSRLTVL.

The gene calls are TRBV11-2 and TRBJ2-1; 7 nucleotides align to TRBD2. The CDR3 spans 11 residues. Germline-derived CDR1 and CDR2 are SGHAT and FQNNGV. The junction had 4 bases not matched to a gene; V was cut back by 4 bases and J by 13 bases. The CDR3: CASSYPGGQFF. CDR3 DNA: TGTGCCAGCAGCTATCCGGGAGGACAGTTCTTC.

The rearrangement uses TRBV11-2 and TRBJ2-1, with TRBD2 matching over 7 bases. In germline, CDR1 is SGHAT, CDR2 FQNNGV. Trimming cost V 1 base and J 7 bases; bases outside gene matches: 13. The CDR3 is 17 amino acids. The CDR3 nucleotides are TGTGCCAGCAGCTTAGTGGTGGGAGGGCCTAGGTTGAATGAGCAGTTCTTC. Its translation: CASSLVVGGPRLNEQFF.